Listed here are 23 T cell receptor beta chains from one sample, sequenced in a study of blood T cell repertoires in COVID-19. Sequencing was performed with immunoSEQ multiplex PCR; in TCRdb, only in-frame clones are kept and a portion is missing. The sample lists 200,000 to 300,000 clones, 84% occurring once. Sequencing input: peripheral blood. The origin of the receptors is a man in his forties who had recovered from COVID-19.

This chain joins TRBV29-1 and TRBJ1-2; no clear D gene. The CDR3 sequence is 12 residues long. Germline CDR1 is SQVTM and CDR2 is ANQGSEA. V shed 7 bases and J shed 4 bases, with 13 bases lying between them. CDR3 sequence reads: CSAGAAGYGYTF. The CDR3 bases are TGCAGCGCGGGCGCGGCGGGCTATGGCTACACCTTC.

The CDR3 loop reads CASSLGQATVYGYTF. As DNA, the CDR3 is TGTGCCAGCAGCTTGGGCCAGGCCACGGTATATGGCTACACCTTC. The chain uses TRBV5-4 and TRBJ1-2; no clear D gene. Trimming cost V 0 bases and J 5 bases, with 14 bases left between them. The CDR3 is made up of 15 amino acids. In germline, CDR1 is SGHNT, CDR2 YYREEE (reference sequence).

This CDR3 reads CASGHGGTEAFF. CDR3 nucleotide sequence: TGTGCCAGCGGACACGGGGGCACTGAAGCTTTCTTT. The chain employs TRBV25-1 and TRBJ1-1, with D maybe TRBD1 (5 bases). The CDR3 is 12 residues long. CDR1 and CDR2 (germline): MGHDK, SYGVNS. Trimming pared 8 bases from V and 4 bases from J, leaving 11 bases between.

V and J are TRBV4-2 and TRBJ2-7; D unclear. The CDR3 length is 15 residues. Germline lookup yields CDR1 LGHNA and CDR2 YNFKEQ. V gave up 1 base and J gave up 1 base, with 11 bases separating them. In DNA form, the CDR3 reads TGTGCCAGCAGCCAAGTCGCGGTGTCTTCCTACGAGCAGTACTTC. Translating gives CASSQVAVSSYEQYF.

The chain uses TRBV18 and TRBJ1-1; unclear D gene. This CDR3 is built from 15 residues. Trimming shortened V by 3 bases and J by 1 base, and 12 bases separated the two germline ends. CDR1 and CDR2 (germline): KGHSH, LQKENI. The CDR3 DNA is TGTGCCAGCTCACCCCTACAGCGGGGGAACACTGAAGCTTTCTTT. Translating gives CASSPLQRGNTEAFF.

This clone has only a few counts. The CDR3 region is CAWAPFRTGGIYGYTF. CDR3 DNA: TGTGCCTGGGCTCCGTTTAGGACAGGGGGGATCTATGGCTACACCTTC. This sequence joins TRBV30 and TRBJ1-2, with 10 bases aligning to TRBD1. Germline CDR1 reads GTSNPN; CDR2 reads SVGIG (reference sequence). V gave up 5 bases and J gave up 4 bases; unmatched junction bases: 13. The CDR3 is 16 amino acids.

J is TRBJ1-2 and V is TRBV12-3 or TRBV12-4; no clear D. Trimming left V 2 bases short and J 5 bases short, with 9 bases between. This CDR3 region has 13 residues. The CDR3 reads CASSLSSDYGYTF. The CDR3 DNA reads as TGTGCCAGCAGTTTAAGCAGCGATTATGGCTACACCTTC.

The genes are TRBV6-5 and TRBJ2-7; TRBD1 aligns across 8 bases. This CDR3 is built from 16 residues. The V and J ends lost 4 bases and 1 base, in that order; junction bases with no gene match: 9. Per germline, CDR1 MNHEY and CDR2 SVGAGI. The CDR3 reads CASSSPDRGISYEQYF. DNA of the CDR3: TGTGCCAGCAGTTCCCCAGACAGGGGTATTTCCTACGAGCAGTACTTC.

The V call is TRBV6-5, the J call TRBJ2-1; D gene unclear. V was trimmed by 6 bases and J by 8 bases, leaving 17 bases between them. The CDR3 has 14 amino acids. Germline values: CDR1 MNHEY, CDR2 SVGAGI. CDR3 DNA sequence: TGTGCCAGCAGGAACGGCCAGGATTCAGATGAGCAGTTCTTC. It is translated as CASRNGQDSDEQFF.

The rearrangement joins TRBV6-6 to TRBJ1-5; 9 positions agree with TRBD1. In germline, CDR1 is MNHNY, CDR2 SVGAGI (reference sequence). V lost 6 bases, J lost 7 bases, and 13 bases stayed unmatched. The CDR3 spans 16 residues. As DNA, the CDR3 is TGTGCCAGCAGGCCCGGGACAGGGCTCCTAGAGCAGCCCCAGCATTTT. Protein product: CASRPGTGLLEQPQHF.

This sequence joins TRBV18 and TRBJ2-7; weak D call: TRBD1 (6 bases). This CDR3 contains 12 residues. V was trimmed by 4 bases and J by 6 bases, leaving 10 bases between them. Germline V gives CDR1 KGHSH, CDR2 LQKENI. CDR3 sequence: CASSQAGAEQYF. For the CDR3, the DNA is TGTGCCAGCTCACAAGCAGGGGCCGAGCAGTACTTC. The full variable domain, in which reference TRBV18 and TRBJ2-7 provide the parts outside the CDR3, is NAGVMQNPRHLVRRRGQEARLRCSPMKGHSHVYWYRQLPEEGLKFMVYLQKENIIDESGMPKERFSAEFPKEGPSILRIQQVVRGDSAAYFCASSQAGAEQYFGPGTRLTVT.

This chain uses TRBV7-2 with TRBJ2-5; possibly TRBD1 for D (6 bases). V was clipped by 4 bases and J by 7 bases, with 13 bases between them. The CDR3 runs 13 residues. Per the germline V gene, CDR1 is SGHTA and CDR2 is FQGNSA. The CDR3 nucleotides are TGTGCCAGCAGCTCGACAGGTCCGGGGACCCAGTACTTC. Its protein is CASSSTGPGTQYF.

The rearrangement uses TRBV11-2 and TRBJ2-7, with D maybe TRBD2 (5 bases). Germline lookup yields CDR1 SGHAT and CDR2 FQNNGV. Trimming removed 6 bases from V and 0 bases from J, with 9 bases in between. The CDR3 totals 13 residues. CDR3 in DNA: TGTGCCAGCAGGGACTTCAGCTCCTACGAGCAGTACTTC. Its translation: CASRDFSSYEQYF. The full variable domain, rest sourced from reference TRBV11-2 and TRBJ2-7, is EAGVAQSPRYKIIEKRQSVAFWCNPISGHATLYWYQQILGQGPKLLIQFQNNGVVDDSQLPKDRFSAERLKGVDSTLKIQPAKLEDSAVYLCASRDFSSYEQYFGPGTRLTVT.

V and J are TRBV6-2 or TRBV6-3 and TRBJ1-2; D uncertain. V was cut by 2 bases and J by 0 bases, with 13 bases left in between. The CDR3 length is 16 residues. Germline CDR1 is MNHEY and CDR2 is SVGEGT. This CDR3 reads CASSYISGSSNYGYTF. CDR3 coding DNA: TGTGCCAGCAGTTACATATCAGGATCCTCTAACTATGGCTACACCTTC.

V and J are TRBV5-4 and TRBJ1-2, with D maybe TRBD1 (6 bases). The V end lost 5 bases, the J end lost 4 bases, and 9 bases lay between the germline ends. This CDR3 has 12 residues. Per germline, CDR1 SGHNT and CDR2 YYREEE (reference sequence). The CDR3 DNA is TGTGCCAGCAGTCAAGGGGGCTATGGCTACACCTTC. Translating it yields CASSQGGYGYTF. Filled out from reference TRBV5-4 and TRBJ1-2, the complete variable domain reads ETGVTQSPTHLIKTRGQQVTLRCSSQSGHNTVSWYQQALGQGPQFIFQYYREEENGRGNFPPRFSGLQFPNYSSELNVNALELDDSALYLCASSQGGYGYTFGSGTRLTVV.

The gene calls are TRBV20-1 and TRBJ1-2; 7 bases match TRBD1. CDR1 DFQATT and CDR2 SNEGSKA come from the germline V gene (reference sequence). This CDR3 contains 13 residues. With 3 bases clipped from V and 4 bases from J, the junction kept 5 bases outside the gene matches. The CDR3 sequence is CSASPQGGYGYTF. Here the CDR3 DNA reads TGCAGTGCTAGTCCCCAGGGGGGCTATGGCTACACCTTC.

There are a few counts of this clone. The genes are TRBV19 and TRBJ1-2, with 7 nucleotides matching TRBD1. The J segment lost 2 bases and the V segment lost 6 bases, leaving 6 bases of the junction unmatched. The CDR3 runs 14 residues. Germline V gene sequence: CDR1 LNHDA, CDR2 SQIVND (reference sequence). CDR3 DNA: TGTGCCAGTAGGCCCAGGGGGTTAAACTATGGCTACACCTTC. Translation gives CASRPRGLNYGYTF.

CDR3 coding DNA: TGCGCCAGCAGCCTGACAGGGCCTGAGAACACTGAAGCTTTCTTT. This translates into CASSLTGPENTEAFF. J is TRBJ1-1 and V is TRBV5-1, with 7 positions matching TRBD1. Germline-derived CDR1 and CDR2 are SGHRS and YFSETQ. CDR3 length: 15 residues. The V and J ends lost 4 bases and 1 base, in that order; junction bases with no gene match: 7.

The chain links TRBV18 to TRBJ2-1; tentative D call: TRBD2 (5 bases). The CDR3 loop spans 15 amino acids. Germline V gives CDR1 KGHSH, CDR2 LQKENI. Trimming pared 2 bases from V and 7 bases from J, leaving 15 bases between. The CDR3 spells CASSPRQGRGNEQFF. DNA of the CDR3: TGTGCCAGCTCACCAAGGCAAGGGCGAGGGAATGAGCAGTTCTTC. Combining the CDR3 with reference TRBV18 and TRBJ2-1 gives the whole variable domain NAGVMQNPRHLVRRRGQEARLRCSPMKGHSHVYWYRQLPEEGLKFMVYLQKENIIDESGMPKERFSAEFPKEGPSILRIQQVVRGDSAAYFCASSPRQGRGNEQFFGPGTRLTVL.

The gene calls are TRBV19 and TRBJ2-3; TRBD1 is a possible D gene (5 bases). CDR1 and CDR2 from the germline V gene are LNHDA and SQIVND (reference sequence). V lost 3 bases to trimming and J lost 0 bases, with 10 bases between them. The CDR3 consists of 15 residues. The CDR3 DNA reads TGTGCCAGTAGTATGCGGCCAGGGAGCACAGATACGCAGTATTTT. Its translation: CASSMRPGSTDTQYF.

This sequence joins TRBV4-1 and TRBJ2-1; tentative D call: TRBD2 (5 bases). The CDR3 totals 12 residues. Germline lookup yields CDR1 MGHRA and CDR2 YSYEKL. Trimming took 1 base from V and 12 from J, leaving 10 bases between them. CDR3 protein: CASSQVGKRQFF. CDR3 bases: TGCGCCAGCAGCCAAGTCGGGAAGAGGCAGTTCTTC.

This clone has a handful of counts. The genes are TRBV27 and TRBJ2-1; 14 bases align to TRBD2. Germline lookup yields CDR1 MNHEY and CDR2 SMNVEV (reference sequence). V gave up 3 bases and J gave up 8 bases; unmatched junction bases: 15. This CDR3 is built from 19 residues. DNA of the CDR3: TGTGCCAGCAGTTTGCACTTTTTGGGACTAGCGGGAGAAAGGGATGAGCAGTTCTTC. Protein sequence: CASSLHFLGLAGERDEQFF.

The chain uses TRBV5-4 and TRBJ2-7, with D possibly matching TRBD1 (6 bases). The germline V and J ends were trimmed by 5 bases and 4 bases, with 19 bases remaining between them. CDR1 is SGHNT and CDR2 is YYREEE in the germline V gene (reference sequence). The CDR3 has 15 residues. CDR3 loop: CASSLGAGVGYEQYF. CDR3 DNA: TGTGCCAGCAGTCTGGGCGCAGGGGTTGGGTACGAGCAGTACTTC.